This T cell receptor beta chain was obtained from a study of Ad26.COV2.S vaccination and SARS-CoV-2 variants. Study-wide results and limits: Spike-specific TCR breadth was greater after Ad26.COV2.S than placebo. Once vaccination had occurred, spike-specific CD8+ and CD4+ T cell responses reportedly showed substantial breadth.

Measured with immunoSEQ multiplex PCR; TCRdb has only the in-frame clones, and not every one. Of some 480,000 clones in the sample, 87% were seen once. In this sample, this clone turned up once. Its specificity is unknown. Trimming stripped 1 base from V and 1 base from J, with 14 bases between. The CDR3 loop spans 17 amino acids. CDR1 and CDR2 from the germline V gene are MNHEY and SVGEGT. The sample's treatment: 15 to 20 received Ad26.COV2.S at low or high dose, single or two shots; 5 received placebo; per-sample allocation not given. Specimen acquisition occurred on day 63 following the initial vaccine or placebo injection.

The sample here was peripheral blood, taken in a trial of Ad26.COV2.S vaccine versus placebo. The genes are TRBV6-2 or TRBV6-3 and TRBJ1-5; D remains unclear. The TCR comes from a person between 18 and 60 years old who received the Ad26.COV2.S COVID-19 vaccine or a placebo. This CDR3 reads CASSYWLGSGSNQPQHF. CDR3 DNA sequence: TGTGCCAGCAGTTACTGGTTGGGGTCCGGAAGCAATCAGCCCCAGCATTTT.